Shown below are 21 T cell receptor beta chains from a single sample sequenced in a study of neurological immune-mediated disorders. From the 5' RACE reads, TCRdb called clonotypes with MiXCR, one entry per CDR3 protein. The repertoire consists of 40,000 to 55,000 distinct CDR3 sequences, with about a tenth occurring once and the leading ten covering around 21%. Sequences were obtained from PBMCs. The receptor source for this set is a woman in her thirties or forties with HTLV-1-associated myelopathy (HAM/TSP).

This clonotype was seen repeatedly, ten times or more. V is TRBV5-1 and J is TRBJ1-1; TRBD1 aligns across 9 bases. Germline V CDR1 and CDR2: SGHRS, YFSETQ. This CDR3 comprises 17 residues. Trimming at V came to 4 bases and at J to 1 base, leaving 11 bases not matched to a gene. In DNA form, the CDR3 reads TGCGCCAGCAGCCCGCCCAGGACAGGGGTACAGAACACTGAAGCTTTCTTT. Protein: CASSPPRTGVQNTEAFF.

This clonotype was recorded at least ten times. V usage is TRBV6-1 and J usage is TRBJ2-7, with D possibly being TRBD1 (5 bases). CDR3 length: 14 amino acids. Trimming removed 3 bases from V and 0 bases from J, with 9 bases in between. The germline V gene has CDR1 MNHNS and CDR2 SASEGT. The CDR3 sequence: CASSEDTISYEQYF. CDR3 DNA sequence: TGTGCCAGCAGTGAGGACACCATCTCCTACGAGCAGTACTTC.

With regard to this clonotype: This may be a read error: a much more frequent sequence differs by one nucleotide. The rearrangement joins TRBV4-1 to TRBJ2-3; 8 bases are shared with TRBD2. Germline-derived CDR1 and CDR2 are MGHRA and YSYEKL. The CDR3 totals 15 residues. The ends lost 3 bases at V and 8 bases at J; junction bases unmatched: 10. The CDR3 nucleotides read TGCGCCAGCAGCCAGAGAGCGGGGGTGTGCGTTACGCAGTATTTT. Amino acid sequence: CASSQRAGVCVTQYF.

Many counts were recorded for this clonotype. V gene TRBV29-1 combines with J gene TRBJ2-3; D may be TRBD1 (6 bases). The length of the CDR3 is 13 residues. Germline CDR1 SQVTM, CDR2 ANQGSEA. V gave up 4 bases and J gave up 4 bases, with 12 bases separating them. CDR3 sequence reads: CSVVHRVADTQYF. The CDR3 DNA reads TGCAGCGTTGTCCACAGGGTCGCAGATACGCAGTATTTT.

By sample fraction, this clonotype is medium-sized. The chain carries TRBV20-1 and TRBJ2-3; 9 nucleotides match TRBD2. The CDR3 extends over 14 amino acids. In germline, CDR1 is DFQATT, CDR2 SNEGSKA (reference sequence). Trimming removed 3 bases from V and 1 base from J; junction bases left unmatched: 2. The CDR3 region is CSASSSGGTDTQYF. The DNA of the CDR3 is TGCAGTGCTAGTTCTAGCGGGGGCACAGATACGCAGTATTTT.

This clonotype is medium-sized by share. The chain combines TRBV2 with TRBJ1-2; D is possibly TRBD1 (6 bases). The ends were cut back, 5 bases at V and 2 bases at J, with 12 bases in the middle. There are 14 residues in the CDR3. Germline V gene lookup returns CDR1 SNHLY and CDR2 FYNNEI. CDR3 residues: CASSTGQLNYGYTF. The DNA of the CDR3 is TGTGCCAGCAGTACCGGACAGCTGAACTATGGCTACACCTTC.

This clonotype was counted ten times or more. This chain joins TRBV7-2 and TRBJ2-5, with a tentative D call TRBD2 (6 bases). The V end was cut by 6 bases, the J end by 1 base, with 15 bases between. From germline, CDR1 is SGHTA and CDR2 FQGNSA. The CDR3 covers 15 residues. The CDR3 DNA reads TGTGCCAGCAGACCCCCGGGACTCCCCCAAGAGACCCAGTACTTC. As protein: CASRPPGLPQETQYF.

This clonotype was counted at least ten times. The gene calls are TRBV29-1 and TRBJ2-3; 11 bases line up with TRBD2. The V gene's germline CDR1 is SQVTM and CDR2 ANQGSEA. The CDR3 has 13 residues. V dropped 6 bases and J dropped 3; count of bases not matched to a gene: 2. CDR3 DNA: TGCAGCGTCTCTAGCGGGGGGACAGATACGCAGTATTTT. It is translated as CSVSSGGTDTQYF.

This clonotype has ten or more counts. The chain carries TRBV5-6 and TRBJ2-7, with TRBD2 matching over 8 bases. The CDR3 loop spans 14 amino acids. V lost 4 bases and J lost 2; bases outside the gene matches: 5. Germline CDR1 reads SGHDT; CDR2 reads YYEEEE. The CDR3 DNA reads as TGTGCCAGCAGCAGCGGGACTAGAGCCTACGAGCAGTACTTC. Its translation: CASSSGTRAYEQYF.

This clonotype was counted at least ten times. V usage is TRBV4-3 and J usage is TRBJ2-1, with 11 positions matching TRBD2. The CDR3 has 18 amino acids. The V and J ends lost 0 bases and 5 bases, in that order; junction bases with no gene match: 9. Germline assignment: CDR1 LGHNA and CDR2 YSLEER. The CDR3 DNA sequence: TGCGCCAGCAGCCAAGATAATTCCCTGGGACTAGCGGACAATGAGCAGTTCTTC. Translated, it gives CASSQDNSLGLADNEQFF.

This clonotype appeared many times. This sequence joins TRBV7-2 and TRBJ1-1; a weak D match, TRBD1 (6 bases). With 5 bases removed from V and 5 bases from J, the gap between germline ends came to 12 bases. CDR1 is SGHTA, CDR2 FQGNSA, per germline. This CDR3 is 13 amino acids long. Here the CDR3 reads CASSLERGTEAFF. The DNA for the CDR3 is TGTGCCAGCAGCCTCGAAAGGGGGACTGAAGCTTTCTTT.

The sample holds many counts of this clonotype. The chain recombines TRBV20-1 with TRBJ1-2; D might be TRBD1 (5 bases). Germline CDR1 reads DFQATT; CDR2 reads SNEGSKA (reference sequence). This CDR3 contains 14 residues. V lost 6 bases, J lost 0 bases, and 14 bases lay in between. The CDR3: CSAETVSANYGYTF. CDR3 nucleotide sequence: TGCAGTGCGGAGACAGTTTCGGCTAACTATGGCTACACCTTC.

The sample holds many counts of this clonotype. The J gene is TRBJ2-7, the V gene TRBV5-1; D is perhaps TRBD1 (7 bases). The CDR3 spans 14 residues. In germline, CDR1 is SGHRS, CDR2 YFSETQ. The V gene lost 4 bases and the J gene lost 5 bases, with 16 bases spanning the gap. This CDR3 is CASSTGDSVDEQYF. As DNA, the CDR3 is TGCGCCAGCAGCACGGGGGACAGTGTGGACGAGCAGTACTTC.

Ten or more counts support this clonotype. CDR3 residues: CSARDSYEQYF. The CDR3 DNA follows: TGCAGTGCTAGAGACAGCTACGAGCAGTACTTC. The chain carries TRBV20-1 and TRBJ2-7; D unresolved. The germline CDR1 and CDR2 sequences are DFQATT and SNEGSKA (reference sequence). CDR3 length: 11 amino acids. With 0 bases removed from V and 3 bases from J, the gap between germline ends came to 3 bases.

The V call is TRBV12-5, the J call TRBJ2-1; D may be TRBD1 (6 bases). V dropped 6 bases and J dropped 7 bases, with 19 bases sitting between them. This CDR3 has 15 residues. From germline, CDR1 is LGHNT and CDR2 FRNRAP. The CDR3, as DNA: TGTGCTAGTGGCCGTAGCGTGGGGGCCCGGAATGAGCAGTTCTTC. Encoded protein: CASGRSVGARNEQFF.

On this clonotype itself: A read error may account for a junction end that differs from germline. The rearrangement joins TRBV7-3 to TRBJ2-1; D is possibly TRBD2 (6 bases). The germline gives CDR1 SGHTA, CDR2 FQGTGA. The CDR3 is 14 amino acids. The CDR3 sequence is CVSSPLGGNNEQFF. CDR3 nucleotides: TGTGTCAGCAGCCCGCTGGGGGGAAACAATGAGCAGTTCTTC.

This clonotype was seen ten or more times. The chain joins TRBV7-2 to TRBJ2-3; TRBD2 matches 7 bases. J lost 1 base, V lost 4 bases, and 5 bases had no gene match. CDR1 is SGHTA and CDR2 is FQGNSA in the germline V gene. The CDR3 loop spans 15 amino acids. CDR3 loop: CASSSVRGGTDTQYF. The CDR3 nucleotides are TGTGCCAGCAGCTCGGTCCGGGGGGGCACAGATACGCAGTATTTT.

This clonotype has a count of ten or more. V and J are TRBV12-3 or TRBV12-4 and TRBJ1-2, with D possibly matching TRBD1 (5 bases). The V and J ends lost 7 bases and 8 bases respectively, with 14 bases between them. This CDR3 has 12 amino acids. The CDR3 sequence is CASTQDKRGYTF. CDR3 bases: TGTGCCAGCACCCAGGACAAGCGAGGCTACACCTTC.

In this sample, this clonotype turned up many times. CDR3 sequence reads: CASSLARDRGSGYTF. CDR3 DNA sequence: TGTGCCAGCAGCTTAGCTCGGGACAGGGGAAGTGGCTACACCTTC. The chain uses TRBV7-2 and TRBJ1-2, with TRBD1 matching over 10 bases. This CDR3 has 15 residues. CDR1 and CDR2 from the germline V gene are SGHTA and FQGNSA. With V trimmed by 0 bases and J by 7 bases, 5 bases remained unmatched.

This clonotype was seen only a few times. V is TRBV7-2 and J is TRBJ2-7, with no clear D. The CDR3 is 14 residues long. Trimming stripped 1 base from V and 0 bases from J, with 7 bases between. Germline V gene sequence: CDR1 SGHTA, CDR2 FQGNSA. The CDR3 here is CASSLGRNSYEQYF. The CDR3 DNA sequence: TGTGCCAGCAGCTTAGGGCGGAACTCCTACGAGCAGTACTTC. Full variable domain (missing parts from reference TRBV7-2 and TRBJ2-7): GAGVSQSPSNKVTEKGKDVELRCDPISGHTALYWYRQSLGQGLEFLIYFQGNSAPDKSGLPSDRFSAERTGGSVSTLTIQRTQQEDSAVYLCASSLGRNSYEQYFGPGTRLTVT.

V gene TRBV7-6 combines with J gene TRBJ2-1, with a weak D call TRBD2 (5 bases). Germline CDR1 is SGHVS and CDR2 is FNYEAQ. The CDR3 loop spans 16 amino acids. The V and J ends lost 1 base and 9 bases respectively, with 19 bases between them. The DNA of the CDR3 is TGTGCCAGCAGCTTAGTACACGCGAGGGAAAAGAGTGAGCAGTTCTTC. It specifies CASSLVHAREKSEQFF. The full variable domain, in which reference TRBV7-6 and TRBJ2-1 provide the parts outside the CDR3, is GAGVSQSPRYKVTKRGQDVALRCDPISGHVSLYWYRQALGQGPEFLTYFNYEAQQDKSGLPNDRFSAERPEGSISTLTIQRTEQRDSAMYRCASSLVHAREKSEQFFGPGTRLTVL.